These 27 T cell receptor beta chains came from one sample sequenced in a study of T cell responses to AZD1222 COVID-19 vaccine. The protocol was immunoSEQ multiplex PCR, while the TCRdb copy is restricted to in-frame clones and leaves out a portion. The top ten clones hold approximately 6.9% of a sample with about 130,000 clones, 90% to 95% of them seen once. Material: peripheral blood, obtained 28 days after the second AZD1222 dose. The receptors come from an adult who received the AZD1222 COVID-19 vaccine.

The rearrangement links TRBV15 to TRBJ2-7; D perhaps matches TRBD1 (7 bases). The CDR3 is made up of 13 amino acids. Germline V lookup: CDR1 LNHNV, CDR2 YYDKDF (reference sequence). Between the trimmed V and J ends, which lost 11 bases and 9 bases, there was a span of 23 bases. The CDR3 nucleotides are TGTGCCGCGGGGACAGATGAACCAGGAGGGCAGTACTTC. Translated, it gives CAAGTDEPGGQYF.

This clone was recorded a few times. The chain carries TRBV27 and TRBJ2-7, with no clear D. V was cut by 6 bases and J by 6 bases, with 18 bases left in between. Germline V gives CDR1 MNHEY, CDR2 SMNVEV (reference sequence). This CDR3 region has 14 residues. CDR3 residues: CASSPGPHFSEQYF. In nucleotides, the CDR3 is TGTGCCAGCAGCCCCGGACCCCATTTCAGCGAGCAGTACTTC.

A few counts support this clone. The chain uses TRBV2 and TRBJ1-4; no clear D. CDR1 and CDR2 from the germline V gene are SNHLY and FYNNEI. Deletions cut 6 bases from V and 5 bases from J, with 13 bases between. The CDR3 runs 14 residues. The CDR3, as DNA: TGTGCCAGCAGGGACCGGGAATCGAATGAAAAACTGTTTTTT. Translation: CASRDRESNEKLFF. Filled out from reference TRBV2 and TRBJ1-4, the complete variable domain reads EPEVTQTPSHQVTQMGQEVILRCVPISNHLYFYWYRQILGQKVEFLVSFYNNEISEKSEIFDDQFSVERPDGSNFTLKIRSTKLEDSAMYFCASRDRESNEKLFFGSGTQLSVL.

The V call is TRBV9, the J call TRBJ1-4; 9 nucleotides line up with TRBD1. Trimming cost V 4 bases and J 6 bases; bases outside gene matches: 4. The CDR3 covers 14 residues. Germline-derived CDR1 and CDR2 are SGDLS and YYNGEE. The CDR3, as DNA: TGTGCCAGCAGCCCCCGGGACAGGGATGAAAAACTGTTTTTT. Residues: CASSPRDRDEKLFF.

J is TRBJ2-1 and V is TRBV5-1; the match to TRBD1 covers 7 bases. J was trimmed by 3 bases and V by 4 bases; bases with no gene match: 13. CDR1 and CDR2 from the germline V gene are SGHRS and YFSETQ. The CDR3 runs to 17 residues. Written as DNA, the CDR3 is TGCGCCAGCAGCCGTGGAGCCCGGACAGGCGACTACAATGAGCAGTTCTTC. It is translated as CASSRGARTGDYNEQFF.

The V and J genes are TRBV12-5 and TRBJ2-1, with a possible D match to TRBD2 (6 bases). CDR3 length: 16 amino acids. CDR1 is LGHNT and CDR2 is FRNRAP in the germline V gene. V was pared by 0 bases and J by 9 bases, with 18 bases between. Written as DNA, the CDR3 is TGTGCTAGTGGTTTGGTATTAGGTTTACGGGGGTTTGAGCAGTTCTTC. Amino acids: CASGLVLGLRGFEQFF.

This clone showed up just a few times. DNA for the CDR3: TGTGCCAGCAGCTTAGCTGCAGGGCGCGGGGACTATGGCTACACCTTC. This codes for CASSLAAGRGDYGYTF. The chain recombines TRBV7-8 with TRBJ1-2; D perhaps matches TRBD1 (5 bases). V gave up 0 bases and J gave up 3 bases, with 14 bases separating them. Germline lookup yields CDR1 SGHVS and CDR2 FQNEAQ. The CDR3 has 16 amino acids.

A note on this clone: An end of the junction does not agree with germline; a read error may underlie this. The J gene is TRBJ2-2, the V gene TRBV7-7, with 9 bases that match TRBD1. Germline V CDR1 and CDR2: SSHAT, FNYEAQ (reference sequence). The CDR3 extends over 16 amino acids. CDR3 protein: CASSQARTGEAGELFF. As DNA, the CDR3 is TGTGCTAGCAGCCAGGCCCGGACAGGGGAGGCCGGGGAGCTGTTTTTT.

This chain links TRBV6-2 or TRBV6-3 with TRBJ2-1; D possibly corresponds to TRBD2 (5 bases). The CDR3 is 17 amino acids. The V and J ends lost 3 bases and 6 bases respectively, with 21 bases between them. The germline gives CDR1 MNHEY, CDR2 SVGEGT. CDR3 sequence reads: CASSYRTFAGTGNEQFF. The CDR3 DNA is TGTGCCAGCAGTTATAGAACCTTTGCGGGCACGGGCAATGAGCAGTTCTTC.

Here the CDR3 reads CASSDWWGGTYNEQFF. In nucleotides, the CDR3 is TGTGCCAGCAGCGACTGGTGGGGGGGCACCTACAATGAGCAGTTCTTC. V is TRBV11-3 and J is TRBJ2-1; D perhaps matches TRBD2 (7 bases). V gave up 5 bases and J gave up 2 bases, with 16 bases separating them. Per the germline V gene, CDR1 is SGHNT and CDR2 is YENEEA. The length of the CDR3 is 16 residues.

The genes are TRBV11-3 and TRBJ2-7, with D perhaps TRBD1 (6 bases). CDR3 length: 15 amino acids. Germline values: CDR1 SGHNT, CDR2 YENEEA. The V and J ends lost 1 base and 2 bases respectively, with 12 bases between them. The CDR3 DNA is TGTGCCAGCAGCTTAGGGTTTTCAGGGGCCTACGAGCAGTACTTC. This sequence encodes CASSLGFSGAYEQYF.

The chain joins TRBV19 to TRBJ2-1, with 9 bases identical to TRBD1. J gave up 5 bases and V 5 bases, and 7 bases lay outside the gene matches. This CDR3 comprises 15 residues. The germline CDR1 and CDR2 sequences are LNHDA and SQIVND (reference sequence). The CDR3 DNA sequence: TGTGCCAGTAGTTTACAGGGGGCCGCCAACAATGAGCAGTTCTTC. Translation: CASSLQGAANNEQFF. Full variable domain (rest looked up from reference TRBV19 and TRBJ2-1): DGGITQSPKYLFRKEGQNVTLSCEQNLNHDAMYWYRQDPGQGLRLIYYSQIVNDFQKGDIAEGYSVSREKKESFPLTVTSAQKNPTAFYLCASSLQGAANNEQFFGPGTRLTVL.

The rearrangement links TRBV12-3 or TRBV12-4 to TRBJ1-5; tentative D call: TRBD1 (6 bases). The CDR3 consists of 13 residues. The V gene lost 5 bases and the J gene lost 5 bases, with 10 bases spanning the gap. This CDR3 reads CASSGQFDQPQHF. CDR3 DNA: TGTGCCAGCAGTGGACAGTTCGATCAGCCCCAGCATTTT.

V and J are TRBV3-1 (or the pseudogene TRBV3-2) and TRBJ1-2; TRBD1 matches 7 bases. Looked up from germline, CDR1 is LGHDT and CDR2 is YNNKEL (reference sequence). Trimming at V came to 0 bases and at J to 4 bases, leaving 5 bases not matched to a gene. The CDR3 runs to 15 residues. The CDR3 DNA sequence: TGTGCCAGCAGCCAAGACCGGACAGGCCGCTATGGCTACACCTTC. This encodes CASSQDRTGRYGYTF.

V usage is TRBV6-5 and J usage is TRBJ1-2; 7 bases agree with TRBD1. Germline assignment: CDR1 MNHEY and CDR2 SVGAGI. After removal of 4 bases from V and 2 bases from J, the junction contained 7 bases not matched to a gene. The CDR3 extends over 15 amino acids. CDR3 loop: CASSLMAGGNYGYTF. DNA of the CDR3: TGTGCCAGCAGTTTAATGGCAGGGGGGAACTATGGCTACACCTTC.

The chain joins TRBV30 to TRBJ2-7; D might be TRBD1 (5 bases). Trimming took 6 bases from V and 1 from J, leaving 10 bases between them. Germline V lookup: CDR1 GTSNPN, CDR2 SVGIG (reference sequence). The CDR3 length is 12 residues. CDR3: CACSRGSYEQYF. CDR3 nucleotides: TGTGCCTGTTCTAGGGGTTCCTACGAGCAGTACTTC.

V and J are TRBV7-8 and TRBJ2-7; TRBD1 matches 7 bases. The germline V gene has CDR1 SGHVS and CDR2 FQNEAQ. The CDR3 runs 15 residues. V lost 5 bases, J lost 3 bases, and 10 bases stayed unmatched. CDR3 residues: CASSAGQAGVYEQYF. The CDR3 region has the DNA TGTGCCAGCAGCGCCGGACAGGCCGGAGTCTACGAGCAGTACTTC.

CDR3 loop: CASRQTGYGEQFF. The CDR3 region has the DNA TGTGCCAGCAGACAGACAGGGTATGGTGAGCAGTTCTTC. This chain connects TRBV2 to TRBJ2-1, with 7 nucleotides matching TRBD1. Trimming cost V 6 bases and J 9 bases; bases outside gene matches: 8. Germline V gene sequence: CDR1 SNHLY, CDR2 FYNNEI. The CDR3 extends over 13 amino acids.

The genes are TRBV7-9 and TRBJ1-2; 7 nucleotides agree with TRBD1. The J segment lost 1 base and the V segment lost 4 bases, leaving 6 bases of the junction unmatched. The CDR3 is made up of 15 amino acids. Germline-derived CDR1 and CDR2 are SEHNR and FQNEAQ (reference sequence). The CDR3 DNA is TGTGCCAGCAGCTGGGGGGCAGGGGGTAACTATGGCTACACCTTC. It codes for CASSWGAGGNYGYTF.

This clone was detected once. V gene TRBV6-5 combines with J gene TRBJ1-5; D might be TRBD1 (5 bases). Germline assignment: CDR1 MNHEY and CDR2 SVGAGI. The V gene lost 5 bases and the J gene lost 2 bases, with 13 bases spanning the gap. This CDR3 has 15 residues. The CDR3 sequence: CASSIIRDGNQPQHF. The CDR3 bases are TGTGCCAGCAGTATTATCCGGGACGGCAATCAGCCCCAGCATTTT.

CDR3 nucleotides: TGTGCCAGTAAGCGGGGGTCCTCCACCGGGGAGCTGTTTTTT. Its translation: CASKRGSSTGELFF. The chain has TRBV7-3 and TRBJ2-2; 8 bases map to TRBD2. The CDR3 sequence is 14 residues long. Germline V CDR1 and CDR2: SGHTA, FQGTGA. Trimming cost V 9 bases and J 4 bases; bases outside gene matches: 7.

The rearrangement links TRBV19 to TRBJ1-1; 8 bases align to TRBD1. Germline loops: CDR1 LNHDA, CDR2 SQIVND (reference sequence). The CDR3 runs to 16 residues. With 3 bases clipped from V and 0 bases from J, the junction kept 6 bases outside the gene matches. CDR3: CASSIETGAMNTEAFF. Written as DNA, the CDR3 is TGTGCCAGTAGTATTGAGACAGGGGCGATGAACACTGAAGCTTTCTTT.

V is TRBV7-8 and J is TRBJ2-7; D ambiguous. Between the trimmed V and J ends, which lost 8 bases and 5 bases, there was a span of 13 bases. The CDR3 length is 12 residues. Germline lookup yields CDR1 SGHVS and CDR2 FQNEAQ. The CDR3 is CASYITRHEQYF. The CDR3 nucleotides read TGTGCCAGCTACATAACACGCCACGAGCAGTACTTC.

The CDR3 loop is CASSQLGAALGGYTF. The CDR3 nucleotides read TGTGCCAGCAGCCAACTAGGGGCGGCCTTGGGTGGCTACACCTTC. The V and J genes are TRBV6-4 and TRBJ1-2; a weak D match, TRBD1 (5 bases). V dropped 6 bases and J dropped 7 bases, with 21 bases sitting between them. CDR3 length equals 15 residues. The germline V gene encodes CDR1 MRHNA and CDR2 SNTAGT.

The V gene is TRBV30, the J gene TRBJ2-3, with D unresolved. The CDR3 loop spans 14 amino acids. Germline CDR1 reads GTSNPN; CDR2 reads SVGIG (reference sequence). With 3 bases removed from V and 7 bases from J, the gap between germline ends came to 17 bases. Written as DNA, the CDR3 is TGTGCCTGGAGCGGACCTGCCCTAAAATATACGCAGTATTTT. Amino acid sequence: CAWSGPALKYTQYF. Filled out from reference TRBV30 and TRBJ2-3, the complete variable domain reads SQTIHQWPATLVQPVGSPLSLECTVEGTSNPNLYWYRQAAGRGLQLLFYSVGIGQISSEVPQNLSASRPQDRQFILSSKKLLLSDSGFYLCAWSGPALKYTQYFGPGTRLTVL.

This chain connects TRBV19 to TRBJ2-2; D gene unclear. CDR1 is LNHDA, CDR2 SQIVND, per germline (reference sequence). The V and J ends lost 2 bases and 5 bases respectively, with 6 bases between them. The CDR3 extends over 13 amino acids. The CDR3 DNA sequence: TGTGCCAGTAGTATAACTATAACCGGGGAGCTGTTTTTT. This encodes CASSITITGELFF. Drawing the rest from reference TRBV19 and TRBJ2-2, the complete variable domain is DGGITQSPKYLFRKEGQNVTLSCEQNLNHDAMYWYRQDPGQGLRLIYYSQIVNDFQKGDIAEGYSVSREKKESFPLTVTSAQKNPTAFYLCASSITITGELFFGEGSRLTVL.

J is TRBJ2-7 and V is TRBV28, with 9 bases lining up with TRBD1. The CDR3 runs to 18 residues. CDR1 is MDHEN, CDR2 SYDVKM, per germline. Unmatched junction bases numbered 20, after V lost 4 bases and J lost 7 bases. CDR3 bases: TGTGCCAGCAGTTGGTCCCCCCGGTACCGGGACAGGGAAAAGGAGCAGTACTTC. Amino acids: CASSWSPRYRDREKEQYF.